The rows below give T cell receptor beta chains drawn from one sample of a study of T cells in tuberculosis. Profiling relied on immunoSEQ multiplex PCR, and the TCRdb table lists in-frame clones only, not all of them. The sample includes about 59,000 clones, under 90% of them seen just once. Sequenced input: CD1b-GMM tetramer-negative cells sorted from PBMCs. These receptors all come from an adult woman with latent tuberculosis. CDR3s include the opening cysteine and the closing phenylalanine or tryptophan. D genes are given only for firm matches. Size tells how often a clone was seen (once, few, many) or the class of an expanded clone, and some rows leave it out.

d_gene | abundance | j_gene | v_gene | CDR3aa | CDR3nt
. | . | TRBJ2-5 | TRBV7-2 | CASSLAGQGETQYF | TGTGCCAGCAGCTTAGCGGGGCAGGGAGAGACCCAGTACTTC
. | . | TRBJ2-6 | TRBV29-1 | CSVYSALSGANVLTF | TGCAGCGTCTACAGTGCCCTCTCTGGGGCCAACGTCCTGACTTTC
TRBD1 | . | TRBJ2-7 | TRBV28 | CASSSDRAKSMITYEQYF | TGTGCCAGCAGTTCCGACAGGGCGAAGAGCATGATTACCTACGAGCAGTACTTC
. | . | TRBJ2-1 | TRBV19 | CASNPGRGPYNEQFF | TGTGCCAGTAACCCCGGCAGGGGACCCTACAATGAGCAGTTCTTC
. | . | TRBJ1-6 | TRBV7-7 | CASSFGGDSPLHF | TGTGCCAGCAGCTTCGGGGGGGATTCACCCCTCCACTTT
TRBD1 | . | TRBJ1-3 | TRBV7-9 | CASSLYRDSNSGNTIYF | TGTGCCAGCAGCTTATATCGGGACAGTAACTCTGGAAACACCATATATTTT
TRBD2 | . | TRBJ2-3 | TRBV13 | CASSLVAGGESTDTQYF | TGTGCCAGCAGCTTAGTAGCGGGGGGGGAAAGCACAGATACGCAGTATTTT
. | . | TRBJ1-2 | TRBV4-1 | CASSQGELWGLYGYTF | TGCGCCAGCAGCCAAGGGGAACTCTGGGGCCTATATGGCTACACCTTC
TRBD2 | . | TRBJ2-1 | TRBV10-2 | CASRVAGGGNEQFF | TGCGCCAGCAGAGTAGCGGGAGGGGGGAATGAGCAGTTCTTC
. | . | TRBJ1-2 | TRBV5-5 | CASSSHAGGVDYGYTF | TGTGCCAGCAGCTCTCATGCGGGGGGCGTCGACTATGGCTACACCTTC
. | . | TRBJ1-5 | TRBV10-1 | CASSGVEQPQHF | TGCGCCAGTTCAGGGGTAGAGCAGCCCCAGCATTTT
. | . | TRBJ1-3 | TRBV5-1 | CASSPTASRNSGNTIYF | TGCGCCAGCAGCCCCACCGCTAGCAGAAACTCTGGAAACACCATATATTTT
TRBD1 | . | TRBJ1-1 | TRBV2 | CASSGGRNTEAFF | TGTGCCAGCTCAGGGGGCAGGAACACTGAAGCTTTCTTT
. | . | TRBJ2-1 | TRBV7-7 | CASSSQGAPYNEQFF | TGTGCCAGCAGCTCGCAAGGGGCCCCCTACAATGAGCAGTTCTTC
. | . | TRBJ1-4 | TRBV7-7 | CASSPRAGVGEKLFF | TGTGCCAGCAGCCCCCGCGCAGGGGTTGGTGAAAAACTGTTTTTT
. | . | TRBJ1-3 | TRBV25-1 | CASSVGGKSGNTIYF | TGTGCCAGCAGTGTTGGAGGGAAATCTGGAAACACCATATATTTT
. | . | TRBJ2-1 | TRBV7-9 | CASSLIGSGEQFF | TGTGCCAGCAGCTTAATCGGGAGCGGGGAGCAGTTCTTC
. | few | TRBJ2-3 | TRBV28 | CASRLQGTDTQYF | TGTGCCAGCAGGCTCCAGGGGACAGATACGCAGTATTTT
TRBD1 | . | TRBJ1-2 | TRBV7-9 | CASSLTRDRNGYTF | TGTGCCAGCAGCTTAACTCGGGACAGGAATGGCTACACCTTC
. | . | TRBJ1-6 | TRBV6-5 | CASSPVNGASPLHF | TGTGCCAGCAGTCCGGTCAATGGGGCCTCACCCCTCCACTTT
. | . | TRBJ2-7 | TRBV6-6 | CASTRVDGSYEQYF | TGTGCCAGCACCCGGGTCGACGGATCCTACGAGCAGTACTTC
. | . | TRBJ2-7 | TRBV28 | CASTSYEGEQYF | TGTGCCAGCACCTCGTACGAGGGAGAGCAGTACTTC
TRBD1 | . | TRBJ1-1 | TRBV5-1 | CASSRTAGGANFEAFF | TGCGCCAGCAGCCGGACGGCAGGGGGCGCAAACTTTGAAGCTTTCTTT
. | . | TRBJ2-7 | TRBV7-2 | CASSLSGNKQYF | TGTGCCAGCAGCTTATCGGGGAACAAGCAGTACTTC
TRBD1 | . | TRBJ2-1 | TRBV19 | CASRDRGGTEQFF | TGTGCCAGTAGGGACAGGGGTGGGACTGAGCAGTTCTTC
. | . | TRBJ1-4 | TRBV28 | CASNGGSEKLFF | TGTGCCAGCAACGGGGGGAGTGAAAAACTGTTTTTT
. | . | TRBJ2-7 | TRBV6-1 | CASSDKGLGDEQYF | TGTGCCAGCAGTGACAAGGGACTCGGGGACGAGCAGTACTTC
TRBD1 | once | TRBJ2-5 | TRBV25-1 | CASSPSDRVQETQYF | TGTGCCAGCAGTCCCTCCGACAGGGTCCAAGAGACCCAGTACTTC
. | . | TRBJ2-2 | TRBV2 | CASRRQDRNTGELFF | TGTGCCAGCAGACGCCAGGACAGGAACACCGGGGAGCTGTTTTTT
. | . | TRBJ2-1 | TRBV6-5 | CASSYGEYNEQFF | TGTGCCAGCAGTTACGGAGAATACAATGAGCAGTTCTTC
TRBD1 | . | TRBJ1-2 | TRBV2 | CASTRTGNYGYTF | TGTGCCAGCACCCGGACAGGAAACTATGGCTACACCTTC
TRBD1 | . | TRBJ1-3 | TRBV29-1 | CSVETDRGRSGNTIYF | TGCAGCGTTGAAACGGACAGGGGCCGCTCTGGAAACACCATATATTTT
. | . | TRBJ1-6 | TRBV19 | CASRGLGSSYNSPLHF | TGTGCCAGTAGGGGCCTGGGCAGCTCCTATAATTCACCCCTCCACTTT
. | . | TRBJ1-5 | TRBV7-9 | CASSLSGQGNQPQHF | TGTGCCAGCAGCTTAAGCGGGCAGGGCAATCAGCCCCAGCATTTT
TRBD2 | . | TRBJ2-7 | TRBV19 | CASSSAGGSNEQYF | TGTGCCAGTAGTTCAGCGGGAGGCAGCAACGAGCAGTACTTC
TRBD2 | . | TRBJ2-3 | TRBV28 | CASSSPLGSGFTDTQYF | TGTGCCAGCAGTTCTCCTCTCGGTAGCGGGTTCACAGATACGCAGTATTTT
TRBD2 | . | TRBJ2-3 | TRBV7-3 | CASSYSLAGADTQYF | TGTGCCAGCAGTTACAGCCTAGCGGGGGCAGATACGCAGTATTTT
. | . | TRBJ2-5 | TRBV18 | CASSSRETQYF | TGTGCCAGCTCATCGAGAGAGACCCAGTACTTC
. | . | TRBJ2-4 | TRBV11-2 | CASSLVNLGQNIQYF | TGTGCCAGCAGCTTAGTTAATCTGGGCCAGAACATTCAGTACTTC
. | . | TRBJ1-5 | TRBV18 | CASSPRRTAQGGAQHF | TGTGCCAGCTCACCCCGCCGAACAGCCCAGGGAGGGGCCCAGCATTTT
TRBD2 | . | TRBJ2-4 | TRBV4-2 | CASSQVAGLALIDIQYF | TGTGCCAGCAGCCAAGTGGCGGGACTAGCTTTGATAGACATTCAGTACTTC
TRBD2 | . | TRBJ2-1 | TRBV4-1 | CASSRNQGLGGEQFF | TGCGCCAGCAGCCGCAACCAGGGACTAGGGGGTGAGCAGTTCTTC
. | . | TRBJ1-5 | TRBV28 | CASSAPGGGSNQPQHF | TGTGCCAGCAGCGCCCCGGGGGGAGGAAGCAATCAGCCCCAGCATTTT
TRBD1 | . | TRBJ1-3 | TRBV11-3 | CASSFVTGEAGNTIYF | TGTGCCAGCAGCTTCGTGACAGGGGAGGCTGGAAACACCATATATTTT
TRBD1 | few | TRBJ1-2 | TRBV29-1 | CSVRRDRDYGYTF | TGCAGCGTTCGTCGGGACAGGGACTATGGCTACACCTTC
. | . | TRBJ2-5 | TRBV7-2 | CASSPDRQETQYF | TGTGCCAGCAGCCCGGACAGACAAGAGACCCAGTACTTC
. | . | TRBJ1-5 | TRBV6-5 | CASSDPMSQPQHF | TGTGCCAGCAGTGATCCTATGAGCCAGCCCCAGCATTTT
TRBD1 | . | TRBJ2-5 | TRBV7-6 | CASSRGRKETQYF | TGTGCCAGCAGCAGGGGGCGAAAAGAGACCCAGTACTTC
TRBD1 | . | TRBJ2-1 | TRBV5-4 | CASSHGQGAENEQFF | TGTGCCAGCAGCCATGGACAGGGGGCGGAAAATGAGCAGTTCTTC
. | . | TRBJ1-1 | TRBV2 | CASSEYGGNTEAFF | TGTGCCAGCAGTGAGTACGGGGGGAACACTGAAGCTTTCTTT
TRBD2 | once | TRBJ2-1 | TRBV2 | CASSELAGGRRIF | TGTGCCAGCAGTGAACTAGCGGGGGGGCGCCGGATCTTC
. | . | TRBJ1-4 | TRBV28 | CASSLISTPGKLFF | TGTGCCAGCAGTTTAATATCTACCCCTGGAAAACTGTTTTTT
TRBD1 | . | TRBJ2-2 | TRBV18 | CASSLGQPNTGELFF | TGTGCCAGCTCACTGGGACAGCCCAACACCGGGGAGCTGTTTTTT
. | . | TRBJ1-4 | TRBV2 | CASSDLQGNEKLFF | TGTGCCAGCAGTGATCTCCAGGGAAATGAAAAACTGTTTTTT
. | . | TRBJ1-5 | TRBV28 | CASSSGEGSWRNQPQHF | TGTGCCAGCAGTTCAGGGGAGGGAAGTTGGCGGAATCAGCCCCAGCATTTT
. | . | TRBJ1-1 | TRBV5-4 | CASSLRTSPEAEAFF | TGTGCCAGCAGCCTTCGGACATCACCTGAGGCTGAAGCTTTCTTT
. | . | TRBJ2-1 | TRBV19 | CASSLLRTAYVNEQFF | TGTGCCAGTAGTCTCCTCAGGACAGCGTATGTGAATGAGCAGTTCTTC